A single sample gave rise to the 26 T cell receptor beta chains below, sequenced in a study of blood T cells in healthy people across ages. Primers used in a second PCR of about 6 to 12 cycles were a sample-barcoded 5' primer and a J-beta primer mix. MiXCR, applied by TCRdb to the 5' RACE reads, yields one record per CDR3 protein. The sample comprises fewer than 700,000 distinct CDR3 sequences, 40% to 45% of which are singletons, and around 30% rests with the top ten. Material: blood. The receptors come from a man aged 80 or over in good health.

Note on this clonotype: A single base separates this from a much larger clone, so it may be a read error. The chain joins TRBV27 to TRBJ2-1; D remains ambiguous. V was pared by 3 bases and J by 9 bases, with 24 bases between. Germline V gene sequence: CDR1 MNHEY, CDR2 SMNVEV (reference sequence). CDR3 length equals 17 residues. CDR3 in DNA: TGTGCCAGCAGTTTCGTACCCGGCGCCCGAAGGGCGTTTGAGCAGTTCTTC. Translation: CASSFVPGARRAFEQFF.

The table lists this clonotype with a count of one. The chain links TRBV5-1 to TRBJ2-3; TRBD2 might be the D (5 bases). V lost 5 bases and J lost 0, with 13 bases in between. Germline CDR1 SGHRS, CDR2 YFSETQ. The CDR3 spans 15 residues. This CDR3 reads CASREAGTSTDTQYF. Here the CDR3 DNA reads TGCGCCAGCAGGGAGGCAGGAACTAGCACAGATACGCAGTATTTT.

CDR3 in amino acids: CASSFRRVATNEKLFF. The DNA for the CDR3 is TGCGCCAGCAGCTTCAGGCGGGTTGCAACTAATGAAAAACTGTTTTTT. The rearrangement uses TRBV5-1 and TRBJ1-4; D gene uncertain. Germline V gives CDR1 SGHRS, CDR2 YFSETQ. Trimming took off 2 bases at V and 0 bases at J, with 11 bases between the two ends. CDR3 length equals 16 residues. The variable domain in full, with the rest retrieved from reference TRBV5-1 and TRBJ1-4, is KAGVTQTPRYLIKTRGQQVTLSCSPISGHRSVSWYQQTPGQGLQFLFEYFSETQRNKGNFPGRFSGRQFSNSRSEMNVSTLELGDSALYLCASSFRRVATNEKLFFGSGTQLSVL.

This sequence joins TRBV6-1 and TRBJ2-7; TRBD1 or TRBD2 may be the D gene (6 bases each). The end of the DNA is better explained by TRBJ2-5, so the J call may be wrong. CDR3 length: 14 amino acids. Germline CDR1 MNHNS, CDR2 SASEGT. The CDR3 nucleotides are TGTGCCAGCAGTGAAGGGGGGGCACGTGAGACCCAGTACTTC. Its protein product is CASSEGGARETQYF.

The V call is TRBV11-3, the J call TRBJ2-1; either TRBD1 or TRBD2 may supply D (5 bases each). Per germline, CDR1 SGHNT and CDR2 YENEEA. The CDR3 is made up of 17 amino acids. Trimming took off 5 bases at V and 0 bases at J, with 17 bases between the two ends. As DNA, the CDR3 is TGTGCCAGCAGCCGTGAAACCGGGGCCGGCTCCTACAATGAGCAGTTCTTC. Translation: CASSRETGAGSYNEQFF.

The chain employs TRBV12-3 or TRBV12-4 and TRBJ2-7, with D unclear. This CDR3 is built from 15 residues. Trimming cost V 1 base and J 2 bases, with 12 bases left between them. CDR3 nucleotides: TGTGCCAGCAGTTTAGGCCCGCGGACCCCCTACGAGCAGTACTTC. It is translated as CASSLGPRTPYEQYF.

The chain employs TRBV25-1 and TRBJ2-3; maybe TRBD2 (6 bases). CDR1 and CDR2 (germline): MGHDK, SYGVNS. The CDR3 contains 17 residues. The V gene lost 1 base and the J gene lost 4 bases, with 18 bases spanning the gap. CDR3 DNA: TGTGCCAGCAGTGAATTCGAGCGGGTCGGTCGGGCAGATACGCAGTATTTT. Its translation is CASSEFERVGRADTQYF.

In DNA form, the CDR3 reads TGTGCCAGCAGCTCTATAACTAGCGGGAGAGGTGCCGAGCAGTACTTC. It codes for CASSSITSGRGAEQYF. The rearrangement joins TRBV7-2 to TRBJ2-4, with 11 bases aligning to TRBD2. The J call is doubtful: the DNA matches TRBJ2-7 better. The CDR3 covers 16 residues. CDR1 is SGHTA, CDR2 FQGNSA, per germline.

The chain uses TRBV6-2 or TRBV6-3 and TRBJ2-1; no clear D. Germline CDR1 MNHEY, CDR2 SVGEGT. This CDR3 has 13 residues. V lost 5 bases, J lost 7 bases, and 12 bases lay in between. The CDR3, as DNA: TGTGCCAGCAGTCTAACCGGACGTAATGAGCAGTTCTTC. This sequence encodes CASSLTGRNEQFF.

The DNA for the CDR3 is TGCGCCAGCAGCTTGCCCCAGGGGGCTGGTGGCTACACCTTC. Amino acid sequence: CASSLPQGAGGYTF. The chain couples TRBV5-1 to TRBJ1-2; TRBD1 agrees at 8 bases. The germline gives CDR1 SGHRS, CDR2 YFSETQ. The CDR3 is 14 residues long. The V and J ends lost 1 base and 7 bases, in that order; junction bases with no gene match: 6.

This chain uses TRBV2 with TRBJ1-6, with a weak D call TRBD1 (5 bases). Germline CDR1 is SNHLY and CDR2 is FYNNEI. The length of the CDR3 is 16 residues. Trimming removed 2 bases at V and 2 bases at J, with 10 bases between. In nucleotides, the CDR3 is TGTGCCAGCAGTGAAACCGCAGGGACCTATAATTCACCCCTCCACTTT. Translation gives CASSETAGTYNSPLHF.

This chain links TRBV6-2 or TRBV6-3 with TRBJ2-4; TRBD1 matches 8 bases. The J call is doubtful: the DNA matches TRBJ2-7 better. The germline gives CDR1 MNHEY, CDR2 SVGEGT. This CDR3 has 15 amino acids. CDR3 bases: TGTGCCAGCAGGAGTCCGGGACAGGCCTCCTACGAGCAGTACTTC. Amino acids: CASRSPGQASYEQYF.

This clonotype was seen a few times. The V call is TRBV18, the J call TRBJ2-3, with TRBD2 as a possible D gene (5 bases). The CDR3 runs 17 residues. Trimming removed 2 bases from V and 1 base from J, with 16 bases in between. Germline V lookup: CDR1 KGHSH, CDR2 LQKENI. The CDR3 protein is CASSPGLGRTGTDTQYF. The CDR3 DNA follows: TGTGCCAGCTCACCAGGACTCGGAAGGACGGGCACAGATACGCAGTATTTT.

This CDR3 is CSARDVVSLAKNIQYF. The CDR3, as DNA: TGCAGTGCTAGAGATGTGGTCAGTTTAGCCAAAAACATTCAGTACTTC. The chain is built from TRBV20-1 and TRBJ2-4; D is uncertain. This CDR3 is built from 16 residues. With 0 bases removed from V and 0 bases from J, the gap between germline ends came to 12 bases. The V gene's germline CDR1 is DFQATT and CDR2 SNEGSKA (reference sequence).

The V call is TRBV12-3 or TRBV12-4, the J call TRBJ2-6; the match to TRBD1 covers 7 bases. This CDR3 comprises 16 residues. The J segment lost 2 bases and the V segment lost 0 bases, leaving 1 base of the junction unmatched. CDR3 residues: CASSLAQGAGANVLTF. The CDR3 nucleotides read TGTGCCAGCAGTTTAGCCCAGGGGGCTGGGGCCAACGTCCTGACTTTC.

The chain employs TRBV30 and TRBJ2-5, with 7 nucleotides matching TRBD1. The assigned J gene may be wrong: the sequence end matches TRBJ2-7 better. The V gene's germline CDR1 is GTSNPN and CDR2 SVGIG (reference sequence). The CDR3 loop spans 14 amino acids. CDR3 bases: TGTGCCTGGGGGGCCGGACAGGAGTCCAGCGAGCAGTACTTC. It specifies CAWGAGQESSEQYF.

The table lists this clonotype with many counts. The chain recombines TRBV7-2 with TRBJ2-6; 9 nucleotides align to TRBD1. V shed 0 bases, J shed 0 bases, and the junction held 6 bases outside the gene matches. Germline CDR1 SGHTA, CDR2 FQGNSA. The CDR3 spans 19 residues. Here the CDR3 DNA reads TGTGCCAGCAGCTTAGCTGGGACAGGGACCAGCTCTGGGGCCAACGTCCTGACTTTC. Amino acid sequence: CASSLAGTGTSSGANVLTF.

This clonotype has a handful of counts. The chain uses TRBV4-2 and TRBJ2-1, with TRBD2 as a possible D gene (6 bases). This CDR3 is built from 14 residues. Germline values: CDR1 LGHNA, CDR2 YNFKEQ. Trimming left V 4 bases short and J 10 bases short, with 17 bases between. CDR3 sequence (DNA): TGTGCCAGCAGCCTACGAGCGGGCCCTCGGGAGCAGTTCTTC. This sequence encodes CASSLRAGPREQFF.

The CDR3 protein is CASSLATFKYF. CDR3 DNA: TGTGCCAGCAGCTTAGCCACTTTCAAGTACTTC. The J gene is TRBJ2-5, the V gene TRBV11-2, with unresolved D. The V end lost 1 base, the J end lost 12 bases, and 9 bases lay between the germline ends. CDR3 length: 11 residues. CDR1 is SGHAT and CDR2 is FQNNGV in the germline V gene. Filled out from reference TRBV11-2 and TRBJ2-5, the complete variable domain reads EAGVAQSPRYKIIEKRQSVAFWCNPISGHATLYWYQQILGQGPKLLIQFQNNGVVDDSQLPKDRFSAERLKGVDSTLKIQPAKLEDSAVYLCASSLATFKYFGPGTRLLVL.

The chain couples TRBV5-6 to TRBJ2-1; 12 positions agree with TRBD1. There are 13 residues in the CDR3. Germline-derived CDR1 and CDR2 are SGHDT and YYEEEE. Unmatched junction bases numbered 1, after V lost 4 bases and J lost 8 bases. This chain's CDR3 is CASSRDRGHEQFF. DNA of the CDR3: TGTGCCAGCAGCAGGGACAGGGGGCATGAGCAGTTCTTC.

The gene calls are TRBV20-1 and TRBJ2-5; D is uncertain. This CDR3 region has 12 residues. Trimming removed 3 bases at V and 4 bases at J, with 9 bases between. The germline V gene has CDR1 DFQATT and CDR2 SNEGSKA (reference sequence). The CDR3 loop reads CSASLSRETQYF. The CDR3 DNA reads TGCAGTGCTAGTCTCAGCCGAGAGACCCAGTACTTC.

The chain recombines TRBV7-2 with TRBJ2-1, with D maybe TRBD2 (6 bases). Per the germline V gene, CDR1 is SGHTA and CDR2 is FQGNSA. Trimming cost V 7 bases and J 0 bases, with 16 bases left between them. CDR3 size: 16 residues. This chain's CDR3 is CASTHRVADSYNEQFF. CDR3 coding DNA: TGTGCCAGCACCCATCGGGTAGCGGACTCCTACAATGAGCAGTTCTTC.

This clonotype was picked up a small number of times. The DNA for the CDR3 is TGCGCCAGCAGCCCCGAACTAGCGGGGGTAAACGAGCAGTTCTTC. It codes for CASSPELAGVNEQFF. The chain employs TRBV4-3 and TRBJ2-1, with 11 bases identical to TRBD2. V was clipped by 4 bases and J by 10 bases; unmatched bases: 9. Germline CDR1 is LGHNA and CDR2 is YSLEER. The CDR3 covers 15 residues.

The chain links TRBV7-2 to TRBJ2-1, with 9 nucleotides matching TRBD1. Germline-derived CDR1 and CDR2 are SGHTA and FQGNSA. The CDR3 consists of 16 residues. The J segment lost 7 bases and the V segment lost 5 bases, leaving 12 bases of the junction unmatched. DNA for the CDR3: TGTGCCAGCAGCGCGGACAGGGGATATGTAGTAAATGAGCAGTTCTTC. It is translated as CASSADRGYVVNEQFF.

The gene calls are TRBV7-6 and TRBJ2-5; 12 nucleotides line up with TRBD2. CDR1 and CDR2 from the germline V gene are SGHVS and FNYEAQ. The CDR3 extends over 15 amino acids. V lost 5 bases, J lost 1 base, and 2 bases stayed unmatched. In DNA, the CDR3 is TGTGCCAGCAGCCGGACTAGCGGGGCCCAAGAGACCCAGTACTTC. Translation gives CASSRTSGAQETQYF.

This clonotype appeared a few times. The rearrangement uses TRBV20-1 and TRBJ1-5; D gene ambiguous. This CDR3 spans 15 amino acids. V lost 0 bases, J lost 0 bases, and 9 bases lay in between. CDR1 and CDR2 (germline): DFQATT, SNEGSKA (reference sequence). The CDR3 DNA is TGCAGTGCTAGAGATCGGCAGATTAGCAATCAGCCCCAGCATTTT. It is translated as CSARDRQISNQPQHF.